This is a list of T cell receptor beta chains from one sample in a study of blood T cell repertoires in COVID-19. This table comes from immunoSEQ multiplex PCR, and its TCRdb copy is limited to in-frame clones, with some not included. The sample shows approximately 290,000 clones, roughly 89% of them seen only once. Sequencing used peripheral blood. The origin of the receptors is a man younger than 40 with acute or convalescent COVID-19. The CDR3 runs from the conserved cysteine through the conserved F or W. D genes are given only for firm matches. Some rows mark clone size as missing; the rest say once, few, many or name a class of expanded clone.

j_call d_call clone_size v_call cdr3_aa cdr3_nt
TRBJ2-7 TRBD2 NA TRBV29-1 CSVLAGVDYEQYF TGCAGCGTCCTAGCGGGAGTTGACTACGAGCAGTACTTC
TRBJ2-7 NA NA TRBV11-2 CASSLGPDTTYEQYF TGTGCCAGCAGCTTAGGCCCTGACACCACCTACGAGCAGTACTTC
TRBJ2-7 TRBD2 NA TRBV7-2 CASRLGSGRAYEQYF TGTGCCAGCAGGCTCGGCAGCGGGAGGGCCTACGAGCAGTACTTC
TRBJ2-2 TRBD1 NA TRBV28 CASSLIRSTGDTGELFF TGTGCCAGCAGCCTTATACGGTCTACAGGGGATACCGGGGAGCTGTTTTTT
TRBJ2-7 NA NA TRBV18 CASSPLITDSYEQYF TGTGCCAGCTCACCACTGATCACAGACTCCTACGAGCAGTACTTC
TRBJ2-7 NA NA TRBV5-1 CASSYTGAGKTYEQYF TGCGCCAGCAGCTACACTGGGGCGGGGAAGACCTACGAGCAGTACTTC
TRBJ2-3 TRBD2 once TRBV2 CAVRGAGGLDTQYF TGTGCCGTGAGGGGAGCGGGGGGACTGGATACGCAGTATTTT
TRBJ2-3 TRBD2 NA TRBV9 CASSVLSGTTDTQYF TGTGCCAGCAGCGTGTTAAGCGGGACCACAGATACGCAGTATTTT
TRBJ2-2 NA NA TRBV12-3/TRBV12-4 CASSRHNTGELFF TGTGCCAGCAGTCGACATAACACCGGGGAGCTGTTTTTT
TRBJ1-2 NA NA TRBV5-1 CASSLLWREDGYTF TGCGCCAGCAGCCTCCTTTGGAGGGAGGATGGCTACACCTTC
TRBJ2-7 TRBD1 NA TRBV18 CASSPYAAAQGVGQYF TGTGCCAGCTCACCCTATGCCGCTGCTCAGGGGGTCGGGCAGTACTTC
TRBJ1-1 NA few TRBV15 CATSTGQPEENTEAFF TGTGCCACCAGCACAGGACAGCCCGAGGAGAACACTGAAGCTTTCTTT
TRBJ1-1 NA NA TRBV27 CASSFYRNTEAFF TGTGCCAGCAGTTTTTACAGAAACACTGAAGCTTTCTTT
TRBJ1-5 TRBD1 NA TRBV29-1 CSVRDRREDQPQHF TGCAGCGTTCGGGACAGGAGAGAAGATCAGCCCCAGCATTTT
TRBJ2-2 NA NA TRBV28 CASSLRGANGELFF TGTGCCAGCAGTTTACGGGGTGCGAACGGGGAGCTGTTTTTT
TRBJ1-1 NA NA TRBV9 CASSPDGMNTEAFF TGTGCCAGCAGCCCGGACGGGATGAACACTGAAGCTTTCTTT
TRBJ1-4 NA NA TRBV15 CATRRRELREKLFF TGTGCCACCAGGAGGCGGGAGTTGCGTGAAAAACTGTTTTTT
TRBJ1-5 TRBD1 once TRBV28 CASSFPRGTGPQPQHF TGTGCCAGCAGTTTCCCTCGCGGGACAGGGCCTCAGCCCCAGCATTTT
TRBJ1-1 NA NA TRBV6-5 CASSYNNRANTEAFF TGTGCCAGCAGTTACAACAACAGGGCGAACACTGAAGCTTTCTTT
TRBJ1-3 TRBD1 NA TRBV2 CASTLPGQNSGNTIYF TGTGCCAGCACCCTCCCGGGACAGAACTCTGGAAACACCATATATTTT
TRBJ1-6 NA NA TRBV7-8 CASSLDWQGNSPLHF TGTGCCAGCAGCTTAGACTGGCAGGGGAATTCACCCCTCCACTTT
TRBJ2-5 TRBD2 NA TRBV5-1 CASHRLAGDQETQYF TGCGCCAGCCACCGACTAGCGGGGGACCAAGAGACCCAGTACTTC
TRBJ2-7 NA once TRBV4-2 CASSQGVAGGSF NA
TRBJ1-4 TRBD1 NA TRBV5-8 CASSPGQGIAANEKLFF TGTGCCAGCAGCCCGGGACAGGGGATAGCGGCTAATGAAAAACTGTTTTTT
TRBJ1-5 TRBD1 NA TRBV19 CASSPEGQLNQPQHF TGTGCCAGTAGTCCTGAGGGACAGCTTAATCAGCCCCAGCATTTT
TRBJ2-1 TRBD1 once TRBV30 CAWSFHRDRIFF TGTGCCTGGAGTTTCCATCGGGACAGGATTTTCTTC
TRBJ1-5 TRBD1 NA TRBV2 CASRTGGGGNQPQHF TGTGCCAGCAGGACAGGGGGTGGTGGCAATCAGCCCCAGCATTTT
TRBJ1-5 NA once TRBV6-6 CASKQGEINQPQHF TGTGCCAGCAAACAGGGTGAGATCAATCAGCCCCAGCATTTT
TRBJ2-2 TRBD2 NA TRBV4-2 CASRSGTSGVYPNTGELFF TGTGCCAGCAGAAGCGGGACTAGCGGGGTTTATCCGAACACCGGGGAGCTGTTTTTT
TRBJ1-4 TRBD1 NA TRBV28 CASGRVRGQGEEKLFF TGTGCCAGCGGGAGAGTTAGGGGACAGGGAGAGGAAAAACTGTTTTTT
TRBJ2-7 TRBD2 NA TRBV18 CARRPGGDEQYF TGTGCCAGAAGACCTGGGGGGGACGAGCAGTACTTC
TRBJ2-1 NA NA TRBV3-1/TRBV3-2 CASSRGRLDYNEQFF TGTGCCAGCAGCCGGGGGAGACTAGACTACAATGAGCAGTTCTTC
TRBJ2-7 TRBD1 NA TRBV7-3 CASSTAGTGGYEQYF TGTGCCAGCAGCACCGCCGGGACAGGGGGCTACGAGCAGTACTTC
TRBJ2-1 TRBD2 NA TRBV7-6 CASSKGLAGANEQFF TGTGCCAGCAGCAAGGGACTAGCGGGAGCTAATGAGCAGTTCTTC
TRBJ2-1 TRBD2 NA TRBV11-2 CASSFEGGSGNEQFF TGTGCCAGCAGCTTTGAGGGAGGGAGTGGGAATGAGCAGTTCTTC
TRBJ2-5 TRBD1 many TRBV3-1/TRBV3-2 CASTKTGGKGLETQYF TGTGCCAGCACAAAAACAGGGGGCAAGGGTCTCGAGACCCAGTACTTC
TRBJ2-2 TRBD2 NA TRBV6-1 CASSEFAWVAGGPVGTGELFF TGTGCCAGCAGTGAATTTGCTTGGGTAGCGGGGGGGCCCGTGGGTACCGGGGAGCTGTTTTTT
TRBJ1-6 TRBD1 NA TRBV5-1 CASSLGQGSSPLHF TGCGCCAGCAGCTTGGGACAGGGGAGTTCACCCCTCCACTTT
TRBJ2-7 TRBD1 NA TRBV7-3 CASSPGTGGYEQYF TGTGCCAGCAGCCCCGGGACAGGGGGCTACGAGCAGTACTTC
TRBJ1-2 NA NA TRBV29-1 CSVVVGGRDGYTF TGCAGCGTTGTAGTGGGGGGGCGCGATGGCTACACCTTC
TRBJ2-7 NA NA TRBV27 CASSLSFFNEQYF TGTGCCAGCAGTTTATCTTTTTTCAACGAGCAGTACTTC
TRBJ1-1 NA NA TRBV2 CATLGRGYTEAFF TGTGCCACCCTTGGGCGGGGATACACTGAAGCTTTCTTT
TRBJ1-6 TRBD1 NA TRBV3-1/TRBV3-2 CASSRQGAISPLHF TGTGCCAGCAGCCGACAGGGGGCAATTTCACCCCTCCACTTT
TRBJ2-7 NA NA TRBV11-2 CASSPKYEQYF TGTGCCAGCAGCCCCAAATACGAGCAGTACTTC
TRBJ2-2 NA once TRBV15 CATSRARGAANTGELFF TGTGCCACCAGCAGAGCCCGAGGAGCCGCGAACACCGGGGAGCTGTTCTTT
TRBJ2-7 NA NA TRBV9 CASSPSWRPTYEQYF TGTGCCAGCAGCCCCTCTTGGAGGCCAACCTACGAGCAGTACTTC
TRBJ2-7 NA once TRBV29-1 CSVEAQAGEQYF TGCAGCGTTGAAGCCCAGGCGGGGGAGCAGTACTTC
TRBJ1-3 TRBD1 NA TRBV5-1 CASSLDWTGSGNTIYF TGCGCCAGCAGCTTGGATTGGACAGGCTCTGGAAACACCATATATTTT
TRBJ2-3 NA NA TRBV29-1 CSVEDPNFSIYF TGCAGCGTTGAAGATCCGAACTTTTCTATCTATTTT
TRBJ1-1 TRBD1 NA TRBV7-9 CASSPPAGQGIQKDTEAFF TGTGCCAGCAGCCCCCCGGCGGGACAGGGGATTCAGAAGGACACTGAAGCTTTCTTT
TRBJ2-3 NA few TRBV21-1 CASSARVSTDTQYF TGTGCCAGCAGCGCGAGGGTTAGCACAGATACGCAGTATTTT
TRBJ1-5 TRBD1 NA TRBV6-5 CASRGQGHNQPQHF TGTGCCAGCCGCGGACAGGGGCACAATCAGCCCCAGCATTTT
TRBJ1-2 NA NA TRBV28 CASSLPGINYGYTF TGTGCCAGCAGTTTACCGGGAATTAACTATGGCTACACCTTC
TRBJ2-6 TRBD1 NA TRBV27 CASRFTGGAGANVLTF TGTGCCAGCAGATTCACAGGGGGCGCTGGGGCCAACGTCCTGACTTTC